Following are 8 T cell receptor beta chains from one sample sequenced in a study of T cell responses to AZD1222 COVID-19 vaccine. TCRdb's table, derived via immunoSEQ multiplex PCR, lists solely in-frame clones and lacks some. The table lists 100,000 to 150,000 clones, around 89% of them singletons, with approximately 4.2% in the top ten. Sample: peripheral blood, taken on day 0 of AZD1222 vaccination. The receptors come from an adult in good health.

The chain is built from TRBV29-1 and TRBJ1-4, with D possibly TRBD1 on 5 matching bases. Trimming took 4 bases from V and 7 from J, leaving 16 bases between them. Looked up from germline, CDR1 is SQVTM and CDR2 is ANQGSEA. CDR3 length equals 14 residues. The CDR3, as DNA: TGCAGCGTTGGGGGGACCCGGGAAGGTGAAAAACTGTTTTTT. Its protein product is CSVGGTREGEKLFF.

The V gene is TRBV5-3, the J gene TRBJ2-7; D is perhaps TRBD1 or TRBD2 (5 bases each). TRBV5-3 is identified as an open reading frame with a role that is uncertain. With 4 bases removed from V and 4 bases from J, the gap between germline ends came to 18 bases. The CDR3 runs 15 residues. DNA of the CDR3: TGTGCCAGAAGCATGAGGGACGGCAGAATATACGAGCAGTACTTC. This codes for CARSMRDGRIYEQYF.

The V call is TRBV18, the J call TRBJ2-2; 9 positions match TRBD1. Trimming cost V 5 bases and J 3 bases; bases outside gene matches: 4. The CDR3 length is 15 residues. The germline CDR1 and CDR2 sequences are KGHSH and LQKENI. CDR3 amino acids: CASSGTGGDTGELFF. The DNA of the CDR3 is TGTGCCAGCTCAGGTACAGGGGGCGACACCGGGGAGCTGTTTTTT.

In nucleotides, the CDR3 is TGTGCCAGCACCGGGACGGGTCATGGCTACACCTTC. Protein: CASTGTGHGYTF. The chain recombines TRBV28 with TRBJ1-2, with D perhaps TRBD1 (5 bases). V was pared by 7 bases and J by 6 bases, with 12 bases between. Germline-derived CDR1 and CDR2 are MDHEN and SYDVKM. The CDR3 runs 12 residues.

The V call is TRBV27, the J call TRBJ2-1; D perhaps matches TRBD2 (6 bases). V lost 2 bases and J lost 12, with 11 bases in between. CDR3 length: 12 amino acids. Germline loops: CDR1 MNHEY, CDR2 SMNVEV (reference sequence). The CDR3 region has the DNA TGTGCCAGCAGTTTACAGGACTACTTGCAGTTCTTC. This translates into CASSLQDYLQFF.

This chain connects TRBV6-4 to TRBJ1-1; D is possibly TRBD1 (5 bases). V lost 3 bases and J 4 bases, leaving 9 bases between the germline ends. The CDR3 sequence is 13 residues long. Germline values: CDR1 MRHNA, CDR2 SNTAGT. CDR3 protein: CASSEHRTTEAFF. The CDR3 nucleotides are TGTGCCAGCAGTGAGCACAGGACCACTGAAGCTTTCTTT.

The chain couples TRBV6-2 or TRBV6-3 to TRBJ1-1; D unresolved. The CDR3 is 14 residues long. Germline V CDR1 and CDR2: MNHEY, SVGEGT. V shed 6 bases and J shed 1 base, with 12 bases lying between them. CDR3 DNA: TGTGCCAGCAGCGACTACACTGGGAACACTGAAGCTTTCTTT. Translating gives CASSDYTGNTEAFF.

V is TRBV7-2 and J is TRBJ2-5; D not certain. The V gene's germline CDR1 is SGHTA and CDR2 FQGNSA. V was clipped by 5 bases and J by 1 base, with 11 bases between them. This CDR3 region has 14 residues. CDR3 nucleotide sequence: TGTGCCAGCAGCCCCCTAGTTTTCCAAGAGACCCAGTACTTC. Its protein product is CASSPLVFQETQYF.